These T cell receptor beta chains were read from a single sample in a study of read filtering for tumor transcriptome and immune sequencing. TCRdb called the reads again in MiXCR, with one record for every CDR3 protein. In the table there are approximately 150,000 distinct CDR3 sequences, less than 15% of which are singletons. The specimen was a population of CD138-negative cells sorted from bone marrow. All receptors derive from a donor aged 40 or over with multiple myeloma. Both conserved end residues are part of each CDR3. D genes are given only for firm matches. Size is stated for part of the rows, as once, few or many counts, or as a class when the clone is expanded.

j_call d_call clone_size v_call cdr3_nt cdr3_aa
TRBJ1-5 NA many TRBV7-2 TGTGCCAGCAGCTTCCCAGGGAGTTATCAGCCCCAGCATTTT CASSFPGSYQPQHF
TRBJ2-5 NA NA TRBV12-3/TRBV12-4 TGTGCCAGCGGCGGTACGGAGACCCTGTACTTC CASGGTETLYF
TRBJ2-3 TRBD2 many TRBV20-1 TGCAGTGCTAGAAGGCGGGGGAGCACAGATACGCAGTATTTT CSARRRGSTDTQYF
TRBJ2-3 NA many TRBV20-1 TGCAGTGCTAGCGGGAAGAACACAGATACGCAGTATTTT CSASGKNTDTQYF
TRBJ1-4 TRBD1 many TRBV3-1 TGTGCCAGCAGCCAAGTCTACAGGGGTGGGGAAAAACTGTTTTTT CASSQVYRGGEKLFF
TRBJ1-1 TRBD1 NA TRBV20-1 TGCAGTGCTAGAGGGGACAGGGGCCCCATGAACACTGAAGCTTTCTTT CSARGDRGPMNTEAFF
TRBJ2-1 NA NA TRBV7-9 TGTGCCAGCAGCCGATCCGGTGACAATGAGCAGTTCTTC CASSRSGDNEQFF
TRBJ2-2 NA few TRBV2 TGTGCTAGCATTACCATGGGCGGCTACACCGGGGAGCTGTTTTTT CASITMGGYTGELFF
TRBJ2-7 TRBD2 many TRBV5-6 TGTGCCAGCAGCTTTGGTCTTCTAGCGGGAGCGTCCGAGCAGTACTTC CASSFGLLAGASEQYF
TRBJ2-1 NA many TRBV9 TGTGCCAGCACGAGCGGAGGGGTGATCAATGAGCAGTTCTTC CASTSGGVINEQFF
TRBJ1-1 NA NA TRBV30 TGTGCCTGGAGTAAGGGCGCCGGGACTGAAGCTTTCTTT CAWSKGAGTEAFF
TRBJ2-5 TRBD1 many TRBV30 TGTGCCTGGAGTGTAACCGGGACAGGGTTCGTGACCCAGTACTTC CAWSVTGTGFVTQYF
TRBJ2-5 NA many TRBV4-1 TGCGCCAGCAGCCACCCAAGAGAAGCCTCCGGCGAGACCCAGTACTTC CASSHPREASGETQYF
TRBJ1-1 NA NA TRBV7-9 TGTGCCAGCAGCTTAGCGCCGGACAGCAAGTTGGTAGCTGAAGCTTTCTTT CASSLAPDSKLVAEAFF
TRBJ2-5 NA few TRBV2 TGTGCCAGCAGTGAACATCGGACAGTGCAAGAGACCCAGTACTTC CASSEHRTVQETQYF
TRBJ2-3 NA many TRBV20-1 TGCAGTGCCAAAGAGCAGTTCAGCACAGATACGCAGTATTTT CSAKEQFSTDTQYF
TRBJ1-2 TRBD1 many TRBV4-1 TGCGCCAGCAGCCTGTCCGGGACAGGTGTCTATGGCTACACCTTC CASSLSGTGVYGYTF
TRBJ1-5 NA many TRBV2 TGTGCCAGCAGTGGGTTTGGTAGACGGTCCAATCAGCCCCAGCATTTT CASSGFGRRSNQPQHF
TRBJ1-5 NA many TRBV6-5 TGTGCCAGCAGTCCAGGGTTTCGGAATCAGCCCCAGCATTTT CASSPGFRNQPQHF
TRBJ1-4 NA many TRBV6-1 TGTGCCAGCCTAAAAAACACAGGGCAAGGTTGGAATGAAAAACTGTTTTTT CASLKNTGQGWNEKLFF
TRBJ2-2 NA NA TRBV19 TGTGCCAGTAACGGGGGGAACACCGGGGAGCTGTTTTTT CASNGGNTGELFF
TRBJ2-3 TRBD1 few TRBV24-1 TGTGCCACCAGTGGCTCCGGGACAGGGGCAGATACGCAGTATTTT CATSGSGTGADTQYF
TRBJ2-7 NA NA TRBV29-1 TGCAGCGTTGAAGGGCCGCCCGAGCAGTACTTC CSVEGPPEQYF